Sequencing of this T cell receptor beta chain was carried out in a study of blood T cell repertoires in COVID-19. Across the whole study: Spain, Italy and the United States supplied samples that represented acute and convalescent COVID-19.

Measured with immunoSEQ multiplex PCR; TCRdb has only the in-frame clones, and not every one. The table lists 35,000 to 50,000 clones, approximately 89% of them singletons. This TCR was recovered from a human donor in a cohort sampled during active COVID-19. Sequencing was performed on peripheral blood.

The CDR3 protein is CASSGQTGGLSEQYF. CDR3 DNA: TGTGCCAGCAGCGGCCAGACAGGGGGCTTAAGTGAGCAGTACTTC. This sequence joins TRBV5-4 and TRBJ2-7, with 10 bases aligning to TRBD1. The ends lost 4 bases at V and 7 bases at J; junction bases unmatched: 11. In germline, CDR1 is SGHNT, CDR2 YYREEE (reference sequence). This CDR3 spans 15 amino acids.